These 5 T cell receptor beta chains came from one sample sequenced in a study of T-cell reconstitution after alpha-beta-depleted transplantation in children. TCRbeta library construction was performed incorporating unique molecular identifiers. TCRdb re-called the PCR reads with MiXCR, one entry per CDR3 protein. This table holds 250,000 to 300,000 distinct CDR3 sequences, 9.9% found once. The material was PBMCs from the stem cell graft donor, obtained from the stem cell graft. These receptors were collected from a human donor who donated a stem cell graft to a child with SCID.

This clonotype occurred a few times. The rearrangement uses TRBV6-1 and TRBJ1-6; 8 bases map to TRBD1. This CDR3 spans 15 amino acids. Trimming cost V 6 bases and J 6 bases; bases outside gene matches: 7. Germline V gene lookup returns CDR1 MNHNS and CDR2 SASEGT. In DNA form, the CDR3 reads TGTGCCAGCAGACCTGTCGGACAGGGTAATTCACCCCTCCACTTT. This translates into CASRPVGQGNSPLHF.

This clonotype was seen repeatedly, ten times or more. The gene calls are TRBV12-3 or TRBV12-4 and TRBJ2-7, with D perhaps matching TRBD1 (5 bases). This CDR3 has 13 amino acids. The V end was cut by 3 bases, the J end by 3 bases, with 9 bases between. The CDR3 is CASSFSRDYEQYF. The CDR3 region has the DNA TGTGCCAGCAGTTTTAGCAGGGACTACGAGCAGTACTTC.

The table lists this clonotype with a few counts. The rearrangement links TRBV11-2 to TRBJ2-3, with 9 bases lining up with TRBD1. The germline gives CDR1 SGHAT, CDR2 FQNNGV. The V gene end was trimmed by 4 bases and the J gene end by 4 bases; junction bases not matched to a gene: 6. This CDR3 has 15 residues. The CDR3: CASSYRDRVPDTQYF. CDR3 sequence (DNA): TGTGCCAGCAGCTACCGGGACAGGGTTCCAGATACGCAGTATTTT. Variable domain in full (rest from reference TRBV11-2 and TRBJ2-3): EAGVAQSPRYKIIEKRQSVAFWCNPISGHATLYWYQQILGQGPKLLIQFQNNGVVDDSQLPKDRFSAERLKGVDSTLKIQPAKLEDSAVYLCASSYRDRVPDTQYFGPGTRLTVL.

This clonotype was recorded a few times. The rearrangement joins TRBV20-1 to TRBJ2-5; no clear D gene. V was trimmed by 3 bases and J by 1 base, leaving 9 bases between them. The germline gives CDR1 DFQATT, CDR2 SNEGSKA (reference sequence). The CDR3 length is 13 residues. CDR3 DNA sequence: TGCAGTGCTAGGGCGGTAGCCCAAGAGACCCAGTACTTC. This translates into CSARAVAQETQYF.

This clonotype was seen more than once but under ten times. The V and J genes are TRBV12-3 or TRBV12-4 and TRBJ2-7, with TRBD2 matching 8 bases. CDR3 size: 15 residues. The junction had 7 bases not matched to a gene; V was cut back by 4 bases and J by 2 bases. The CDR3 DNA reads TGTGCCAGCAGTTACGAAAAGCGGGGGACCTACGAGCAGTACTTC. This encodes CASSYEKRGTYEQYF.